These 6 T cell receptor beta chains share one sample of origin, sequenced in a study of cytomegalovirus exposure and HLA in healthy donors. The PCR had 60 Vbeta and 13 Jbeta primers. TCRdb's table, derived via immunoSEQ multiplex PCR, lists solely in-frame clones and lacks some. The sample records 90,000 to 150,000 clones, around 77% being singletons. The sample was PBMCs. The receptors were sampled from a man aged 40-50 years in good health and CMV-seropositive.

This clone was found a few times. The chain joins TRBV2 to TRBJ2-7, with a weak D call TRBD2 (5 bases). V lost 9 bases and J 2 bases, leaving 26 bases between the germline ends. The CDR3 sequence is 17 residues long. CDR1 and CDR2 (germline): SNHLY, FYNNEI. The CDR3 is CARAGEPGSQATYEQYF. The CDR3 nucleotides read TGTGCCAGGGCGGGCGAGCCTGGTTCCCAGGCCACCTACGAGCAGTACTTC.

In DNA, the CDR3 is TGTGCCAGCACCCTACGACAGGCCCCAGAAGCTTTCTTT. It codes for CASTLRQAPEAFF. The gene calls are TRBV28 and TRBJ1-1; tentative D call: TRBD1 (6 bases). CDR3 size: 13 residues. Trimming cost V 7 bases and J 8 bases, with 17 bases left between them. CDR1 and CDR2 (germline): MDHEN, SYDVKM.

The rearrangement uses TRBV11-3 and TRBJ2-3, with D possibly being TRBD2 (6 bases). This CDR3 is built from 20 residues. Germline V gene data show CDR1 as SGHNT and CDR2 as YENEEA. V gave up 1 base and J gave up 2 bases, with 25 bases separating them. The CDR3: CASSLGVRPKVWRDTDTQYF. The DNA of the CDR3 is TGTGCCAGCAGCTTAGGTGTCAGGCCCAAAGTTTGGCGGGACACAGATACGCAGTATTTT.

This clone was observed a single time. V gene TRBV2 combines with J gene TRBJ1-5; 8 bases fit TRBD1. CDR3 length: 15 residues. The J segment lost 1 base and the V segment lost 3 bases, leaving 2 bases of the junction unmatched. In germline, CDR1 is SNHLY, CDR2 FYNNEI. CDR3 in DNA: TGTGCCAGCAGTGAGAGACAGGGGAGCAATCAGCCCCAGCATTTT. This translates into CASSERQGSNQPQHF.

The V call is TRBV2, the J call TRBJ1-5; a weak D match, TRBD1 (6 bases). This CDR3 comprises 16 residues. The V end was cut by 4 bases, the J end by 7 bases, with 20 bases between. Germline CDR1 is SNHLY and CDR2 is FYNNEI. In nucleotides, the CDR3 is TGTGCCAGCAGTGGAGCAATTTCGGGGGGCGGACAGCCCCAGCATTTT. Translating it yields CASSGAISGGGQPQHF. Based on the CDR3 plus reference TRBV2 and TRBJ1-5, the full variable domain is EPEVTQTPSHQVTQMGQEVILRCVPISNHLYFYWYRQILGQKVEFLVSFYNNEISEKSEIFDDQFSVERPDGSNFTLKIRSTKLEDSAMYFCASSGAISGGGQPQHFGDGTRLSIL.

The CDR3 loop is CASSGTSGLNEQFF. The CDR3 DNA follows: TGTGCCAGCAGCGGGACTAGCGGACTCAATGAGCAGTTCTTC. The chain links TRBV9 to TRBJ2-1; TRBD2 aligns across 10 bases. CDR1 is SGDLS, CDR2 YYNGEE, per germline. The J segment lost 6 bases and the V segment lost 3 bases, leaving 3 bases of the junction unmatched. The CDR3 has 14 residues.